The 6 T cell receptor beta chains presented below share a single source sample, sequenced in a study of cytomegalovirus exposure and HLA in healthy donors. 13 Jbeta primers and 60 Vbeta primers were used for the PCR. TCRdb keeps only in-frame clones here, not all; method: immunoSEQ multiplex PCR. The sample has nearly 95,000 clones, 79% seen once. Source material: PBMCs. The source is a middle-aged woman in good health and CMV-seronegative.

The chain is built from TRBV29-1 and TRBJ2-1, with D maybe TRBD2 (6 bases). The germline CDR1 and CDR2 sequences are SQVTM and ANQGSEA. This CDR3 has 12 amino acids. The V and J ends lost 3 bases and 7 bases respectively, with 10 bases between them. The CDR3, as DNA: TGCAGCGTTGAGGCCGGGACTAATGAGCAGTTCTTC. Translated, it gives CSVEAGTNEQFF.

The chain employs TRBV5-1 and TRBJ2-1; 9 bases agree with TRBD1. The CDR3 has 15 residues. Germline lookup yields CDR1 SGHRS and CDR2 YFSETQ. The trim removed 0 bases at V and 8 bases at J, leaving 6 bases unmatched. This chain's CDR3 is CASSLERQGVDEQFF. The CDR3 DNA follows: TGCGCCAGCAGCTTGGAGCGACAGGGGGTTGATGAGCAGTTCTTC.

The chain employs TRBV10-2 and TRBJ2-7, with D possibly matching TRBD1 (6 bases). Germline CDR1 WSHSY, CDR2 SAAADI. V shed 7 bases and J shed 2 bases, with 15 bases lying between them. CDR3 length: 14 residues. CDR3 residues: CASNAIRDTYEQYF. The CDR3 coding sequence is TGCGCCAGCAATGCTATCCGGGACACCTACGAGCAGTACTTC.

J is TRBJ2-5 and V is TRBV27, with TRBD1 matching 9 bases. The DNA end lines up better with TRBJ2-7; the J call may be wrong. CDR1 is MNHEY and CDR2 is SMNVEV in the germline V gene (reference sequence). The CDR3 runs to 17 residues. The CDR3: CASSFIGTGPKGYEQYF. The CDR3 region has the DNA TGTGCCAGCAGTTTTATAGGGACAGGGCCTAAAGGATACGAGCAGTACTTC.

The chain recombines TRBV11-3 with TRBJ2-7, with 11 bases matching TRBD1. With 5 bases clipped from V and 2 bases from J, the junction kept 8 bases outside the gene matches. This CDR3 region has 16 residues. The V gene's germline CDR1 is SGHNT and CDR2 YENEEA. DNA for the CDR3: TGTGCCAGCAGCGACCAGCTGGACAGGGGGCCCTACGAGCAGTACTTC. Its translation: CASSDQLDRGPYEQYF. The whole variable domain, remainder taken from reference TRBV11-3 and TRBJ2-7, is EAGVVQSPRYKIIEKKQPVAFWCNPISGHNTLYWYLQNLGQGPELLIRYENEEAVDDSQLPKDRFSAERLKGVDSTLKIQPAELGDSAVYLCASSDQLDRGPYEQYFGPGTRLTVT.

Here the CDR3 reads CASGLVLGQGTQPQHF. CDR3 DNA: TGTGCTAGTGGTTTGGTGTTGGGACAGGGGACTCAGCCCCAGCATTTT. The rearrangement links TRBV12-5 to TRBJ1-5, with 10 nucleotides matching TRBD1. Losses at the gene ends were 0 bases for V and 6 bases for J; bases not matched to a gene: 5. The CDR3 covers 16 residues. The germline CDR1 and CDR2 sequences are LGHNT and FRNRAP.